This is a list of T cell receptor beta chains from one sample in a study of blood T cell repertoires in COVID-19. This table comes from immunoSEQ multiplex PCR, and its TCRdb copy is limited to in-frame clones, with some not included. Of over 150,000 clones in the sample, approximately 91% are singletons; the top ten hold approximately 0.56%. Material: peripheral blood. These receptors were taken from a man aged 45 to 65 with acute or convalescent COVID-19. Each CDR3 is given with its conserved first and last residue. Fields, in order: D gene, clone size, J gene, V gene, CDR3 protein, CDR3 DNA. A D gene is named only where the DNA matches it firmly. The size of a clone is reported for some rows only, either as once, few or many, or as a class for expanded clones.

>NA|NA|TRBJ1-4|TRBV5-1
CASTPVLGSEKLFF
TGCGCCAGCACCCCAGTTCTAGGTTCTGAAAAACTGTTTTTT
>NA|NA|TRBJ1-4|TRBV14
CASSQRHRATNEKLFF
TGTGCCAGCAGCCAGCGCCACCGAGCAACTAATGAAAAACTGTTTTTT
>NA|NA|TRBJ2-4|TRBV28
CASREQGNIQYF
TGTGCCAGCAGGGAACAGGGAAACATTCAGTACTTC
>NA|NA|TRBJ2-2|TRBV5-1
CASSLVRTESGELFF
TGCGCCAGCAGCTTGGTCAGGACAGAATCCGGGGAGCTGTTTTTT
>NA|NA|TRBJ1-2|TRBV30
CAWRARWDNKHYGYTF
TGTGCCTGGAGGGCCCGATGGGACAATAAGCACTATGGCTACACCTTC
>TRBD1|once|TRBJ1-6|TRBV18
CASSSGQGLNSPLHF
TGTGCCAGCTCTTCAGGACAGGGCCTTAATTCACCCCTCCACTTT
>TRBD1|NA|TRBJ1-2|TRBV18
CASSPLDRGNEIYGYTF
TGTGCCAGCTCACCACTTGACAGGGGGAATGAAATCTATGGCTACACCTTC
>NA|once|TRBJ2-2|TRBV9
CASRDTTGELFF
TGTGCCAGCAGGGACACTACCGGGGAGCTGTTTTTT
>TRBD1|NA|TRBJ1-6|TRBV7-2
CASSPRPAQGTPLHF
TGTGCCAGCAGCCCACGACCCGCACAGGGGACACCCCTCCACTTT
>NA|once|TRBJ2-7|TRBV27
CASSPGLPVREQYF
TGTGCCAGCAGCCCAGGACTGCCTGTACGTGAGCAGTACTTC
>NA|NA|TRBJ1-1|TRBV6-5
CASSFTVNTEAFF
TGTGCCAGCAGCTTTACAGTTAACACTGAAGCTTTCTTT
>NA|NA|TRBJ1-5|TRBV4-1
CASSHDSDNGRRNQPQHF
TGCGCCAGCAGCCACGACAGTGACAACGGTCGGCGGAATCAGCCCCAGCATTTT
>TRBD1|NA|TRBJ2-2|TRBV11-3
CASSLGTGAAGELFF
TGTGCCAGCAGCTTAGGGACAGGGGCCGCCGGGGAGCTGTTTTTT
>TRBD2|NA|TRBJ2-2|TRBV7-9
CASSWGGSRTGELFF
TGTGCCAGCAGCTGGGGCGGGAGTAGGACCGGGGAGCTGTTTTTT
>TRBD2|NA|TRBJ2-1|TRBV29-1
CSVTLGGGQNEQFF
TGCAGCGTTACGCTCGGGGGAGGGCAGAATGAGCAGTTCTTC
>TRBD1|NA|TRBJ1-5|TRBV2
CASSLGQGLSNQPQHF
TGTGCCAGCAGTCTGGGACAGGGACTTAGCAATCAGCCCCAGCATTTT
>NA|NA|TRBJ1-1|TRBV9
CASSVGEQNTEAFF
TGTGCCAGCAGCGTAGGTGAACAGAACACTGAAGCTTTCTTT
>NA|NA|TRBJ2-7|TRBV7-2
CASSLGRGSEQYF
TGTGCCAGCAGCTTAGGTCGGGGATCCGAGCAGTACTTC
>NA|NA|TRBJ2-1|TRBV4-3
CASSQDPQGVSEQFF
TGCGCCAGCAGCCAAGATCCCCAAGGGGTCAGTGAGCAGTTCTTC
>TRBD1|NA|TRBJ2-7|TRBV6-5
CASSYSGTGTYEQYF
TGTGCCAGCAGTTACTCGGGGACAGGCACCTACGAGCAGTACTTC
>TRBD1|NA|TRBJ2-3|TRBV4-3
CASSPGTGGKTQYF
TGCGCCAGCAGCCCGGGGACAGGGGGCAAGACGCAGTATTTT
>NA|NA|TRBJ1-5|TRBV5-1
CASSPTGYNQPQHF
TGCGCCAGCAGCCCAACAGGATACAATCAGCCCCAGCATTTT
>TRBD1|NA|TRBJ1-5|TRBV5-6
CASSLGPGQGQPQHF
TGTGCCAGCAGCTTGGGACCGGGACAGGGTCAGCCCCAGCATTTT
>TRBD2|few|TRBJ2-7|TRBV7-9
CASSSSLLATYEQYF
TGTGCCAGCAGCTCCTCCTTACTAGCGACCTACGAGCAGTACTTC
>NA|NA|TRBJ1-3|TRBV29-1
CSVEDRGAGRRSGNTIYF
TGCAGCGTTGAAGATCGGGGGGCGGGCCGTCGCTCTGGAAACACCATATATTTT
>NA|NA|TRBJ1-1|TRBV7-9
CASSLITGVNTEAFF
TGTGCCAGCAGCTTAATTACAGGAGTCAACACTGAAGCTTTCTTT
>NA|NA|TRBJ1-2|TRBV27
CASSPTLRSRGYGYTF
TGTGCCAGCAGTCCAACCCTGAGATCCCGTGGCTATGGCTACACCTTC
>TRBD2|NA|TRBJ2-1|TRBV3-1/TRBV3-2
CASSFSGRGHEQFF
TGTGCCAGCAGCTTTAGCGGGAGGGGTCATGAGCAGTTCTTC
>TRBD2|NA|TRBJ2-3|TRBV7-2
CASSPKAGGPGTQYF
TGTGCCAGCAGTCCCAAAGCGGGGGGGCCCGGTACGCAGTATTTT
>TRBD1|NA|TRBJ1-2|TRBV3-1/TRBV3-2
CASSQLEQGADGYTF
TGTGCCAGCAGCCAACTTGAACAGGGGGCTGATGGCTACACCTTC
>NA|NA|TRBJ2-7|TRBV4-2
CASSQDLRGSYEQYF
TGTGCCAGCAGCCAAGATCTCAGGGGCTCCTACGAGCAGTACTTC
>TRBD2|NA|TRBJ2-2|TRBV5-1
CASSFPTSGQNTGELFF
TGCGCCAGCAGCTTCCCGACTAGCGGGCAAAACACCGGGGAGCTGTTTTTT
>NA|NA|TRBJ1-1|TRBV19
CASSLRRTVSEAFF
TGTGCCAGTAGCCTCCGCCGGACAGTTTCTGAAGCTTTCTTT
>TRBD2|few|TRBJ2-5|TRBV5-6
CASSLTSGGQETQYF
TGTGCCAGCAGCTTGACTAGCGGGGGCCAAGAGACCCAGTACTTC
>NA|once|TRBJ1-5|TRBV19
CATGFSNQPQHF
TGTGCCACAGGGTTTAGCAATCAGCCCCAGCATTTT
>NA|NA|TRBJ1-4|TRBV18
CASSTTATNEKLFF
TGTGCCAGCTCGACGACTGCAACTAATGAAAAACTGTTTTTT
>NA|NA|TRBJ1-6|TRBV15
CATSRDRARGNSPLHF
TGTGCCACCAGCAGAGATCGGGCCAGGGGTAATTCACCCCTCCACTTT
>TRBD2|NA|TRBJ2-7|TRBV27
CASSLFSAGGTTYEQYF
TGTGCCAGCAGTTTATTTTCAGCGGGAGGGACCACCTACGAGCAGTACTTC
>TRBD2|NA|TRBJ2-7|TRBV9
CASSPGTRGYEQYF
TGTGCCAGCAGCCCCGGGACTAGAGGCTACGAGCAGTACTTC
>TRBD1|NA|TRBJ1-6|TRBV19
CASSAGTGRPLHF
TGTGCCAGTAGTGCCGGGACAGGTAGACCCCTCCACTTT
>TRBD1|NA|TRBJ1-1|TRBV5-6
CASSVTGAYTEAFF
TGTGCCAGCAGCGTTACAGGGGCTTACACTGAAGCTTTCTTT
>NA|NA|TRBJ1-4|TRBV27
CASSLFGEGNEKLFF
TGTGCCAGCAGTTTATTTGGGGAGGGTAATGAAAAACTGTTTTTT